The clone carrying this T cell receptor (beta chain) was counted a few times. Trimming left V 1 base short and J 2 bases short, with 12 bases between. Germline V gives CDR1 DFQATT, CDR2 SNEGSKA (reference sequence). This CDR3 has 14 residues. The data derive from a study of blood T cells in healthy people across ages. Through a sample-barcoded 5' primer and a J-beta primer mix, a second PCR was run for about 6 to 12 cycles. One entry per CDR3 protein, called by TCRdb with MiXCR from the 5' RACE reads. The profile shows a few hundred thousand distinct CDR3 sequences, about 25% of them singletons. V usage is TRBV20-1 and J usage is TRBJ2-7; TRBD1 is a possible D gene (6 bases). The TCR sequence derives from a woman in her seventies in good health. The sequenced sample consisted of blood. In DNA form, the CDR3 reads TGCAGTGCTAGAGTGGACAGCCAGCCCTACGAGCAGTACTTC. Protein product: CSARVDSQPYEQYF.